This TCR beta chain was identified in a study of blood T cell repertoires in COVID-19. For the study at large: Acute and convalescent COVID-19 samples came from the United States, Italy and Spain. PBMCs, B-cell-depleted T cells, or T cells provided the cDNA or gDNA that made up the material.

Comments on this clone: Other DNA sequences in this specimen translate into the identical CDR3.

Study processing details: The assay estimated nucleated cells by amplifying reference gene primers. Profiling relied on immunoSEQ multiplex PCR, and the TCRdb table lists in-frame clones only, not all of them. V and J calls and clone size are as listed in that table; D and trimming were resolved from the DNA. The data show 240,000 or so clones, approximately 80% seen once. The length of the CDR3 is 13 residues. Germline values: CDR1 SGHNT, CDR2 YENEEA. Deletions cut 0 bases from V and 3 bases from J, with 5 bases between. Sequencing used peripheral blood. The chain carries TRBV11-3 and TRBJ1-1, with D hard to call. The receptor was isolated from a man aged 25 to 40 who had recovered from COVID-19. This CDR3 reads CASSLERDTEAFF. CDR3 nucleotide sequence: TGTGCCAGCAGCTTAGAGCGGGACACTGAAGCTTTCTTT.